This entry features one T cell receptor beta chain sequence. The authors reverse transcribed all of the isolated RNA, so sequencing captured expressed TCRB transcripts. Sequenced by immunoSEQ multiplex PCR; TCRdb stores in-frame clones only, minus some. The sample lists over 700,000 clones, 17% seen once, with about 0.025% in the top ten. The data are from a study of beta chain features in type 1 diabetes. Study background: Across the samples, roughly 98,000,000 sorted cells were examined in total.

The source of this sequence is a woman in her late teens or twenties in good health. The sample taken for sequencing was naive CD4+ T cells from blood.

The CDR3 here is CASSGQGQSYEQYF. The DNA for the CDR3 is TGTGCCAGCTCAGGGCAGGGTCAATCCTACGAGCAGTACTTC. The J gene is TRBJ2-7, the V gene TRBV6-6; tentatively, D is TRBD1 (5 bases). This CDR3 has 14 amino acids. V gave up 8 bases and J gave up 1 base, with 15 bases separating them. Germline assignment: CDR1 MNHNY and CDR2 SVGAGI (reference sequence).